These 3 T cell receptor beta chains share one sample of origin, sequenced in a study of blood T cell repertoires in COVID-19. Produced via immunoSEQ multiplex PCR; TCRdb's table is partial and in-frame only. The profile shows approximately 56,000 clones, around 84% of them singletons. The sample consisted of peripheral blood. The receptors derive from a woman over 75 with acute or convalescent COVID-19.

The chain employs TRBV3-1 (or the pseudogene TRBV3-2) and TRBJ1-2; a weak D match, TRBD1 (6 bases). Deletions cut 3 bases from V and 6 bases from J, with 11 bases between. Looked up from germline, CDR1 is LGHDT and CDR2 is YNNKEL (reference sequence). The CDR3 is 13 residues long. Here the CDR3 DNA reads TGTGCCAGCAGCCAGACAGGACGGGATGGCTACACCTTC. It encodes CASSQTGRDGYTF.

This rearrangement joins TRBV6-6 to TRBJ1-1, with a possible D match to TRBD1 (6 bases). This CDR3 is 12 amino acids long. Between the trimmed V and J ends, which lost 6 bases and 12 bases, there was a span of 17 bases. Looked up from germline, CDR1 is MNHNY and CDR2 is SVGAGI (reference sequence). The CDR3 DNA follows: TGTGCCAGCAGCAAAACAGGGAGAGGAACTTTCTTT. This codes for CASSKTGRGTFF.

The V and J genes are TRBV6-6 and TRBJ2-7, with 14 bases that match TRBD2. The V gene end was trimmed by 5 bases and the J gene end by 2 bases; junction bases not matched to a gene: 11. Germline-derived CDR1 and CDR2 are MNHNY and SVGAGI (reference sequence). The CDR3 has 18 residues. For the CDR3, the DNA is TGTGCCAGCAGTCCTTACGGGGGACTAGCGGGGGCCACCTACGAGCAGTACTTC. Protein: CASSPYGGLAGATYEQYF.